This T cell receptor beta chain was sequenced for a study of identical twins. Study-level points and caveats: Among beta out-of-frame sequences, excess sharing between twins appeared weaker. Invariant MAIT and iNKT cells may have partly biased zero-insertion analyses.

The CDR3 is made up of 13 amino acids. Germline V CDR1 and CDR2: DFQATT, SNEGSKA (reference sequence). V lost 3 bases to trimming and J lost 0 bases, with 8 bases between them. TCRdb fed the 5' RACE reads into MiXCR, producing one record per CDR3 protein. The profile covers 450,000 to 600,000 distinct CDR3 sequences, with around 24% appearing a single time and approximately 0.5% taken by the ten largest. As for this clonotype: What it binds is not known.

This sample also belongs to another study, concerning yellow fever vaccine responses in identical twins.

The clonotype originates from a woman aged 18-29 years in good health. The rearrangement links TRBV20-1 to TRBJ2-5, with D possibly being TRBD1 (6 bases). The sequencing sample was made of CD4+ T cells sorted from blood. For the CDR3, the DNA is TGCAGTGCTAGGGGGACACACCAAGAGACCCAGTACTTC. Its protein product is CSARGTHQETQYF.